This passage covers 31 T cell receptor beta chains from one sample sequenced in a study of T cells in Graves' hyperthyroidism and ophthalmopathy (dated by TCRdb to about 2019). The method behind the library was multiplex PCR. The sequencing machine was an Illumina HiSeq 2000. The TCR beta CDR3 regions were amplified from RNA transcripts. The first round of RT-PCR for the TCR CDR3 was performed with the HTBI primer set and the Qiagen OneStep RT-PCR kit. TCRdb handled the public reads itself, with Q25 trimming in fastp and clone calling in MiXCR, and kept productive beta chains. Rows with one shared CDR3 protein collapse into an entry with the most common genes and DNA. Recorded for this sample are hundreds of thousands of distinct CDR3 sequences; approximately 14% of them occurred a single time. The top ten clonotypes cover roughly 14% of the sample. Material for sequencing was blood. Receptors were obtained from a woman aged 40-49 years with Graves' hyperthyroidism.

The V gene is TRBV4-1, the J gene TRBJ2-3, with TRBD2 matching over 10 bases. The germline V gene has CDR1 MGHRA and CDR2 YSYEKL. V lost 0 bases to trimming and J lost 2 bases; unmatched junction nucleotides: 8. This CDR3 region has 18 residues. The CDR3 spells CASSQEILAGLNTDTQYF. DNA of the CDR3: TGCGCCAGCAGCCAAGAAATACTAGCGGGGTTAAACACAGATACGCAGTATTTT.

The chain has TRBV12-3 or TRBV12-4 and TRBJ2-3; D assignment may be TRBD1 or TRBD2 (5 bases each). The length of the CDR3 is 14 residues. V was shortened by 4 bases and J by 6 bases, with 14 bases between the two germline ends. The CDR3 DNA follows: TGTGCCAGCAGTTCTCAATCGGGGCGGGATACGCAGTATTTT. Protein sequence: CASSSQSGRDTQYF.

In this sample, this clonotype turned up a few times. The rearrangement links TRBV12-3 or TRBV12-4 to TRBJ2-7, with 10 nucleotides matching TRBD2. J gave up 4 bases and V 5 bases, and 8 bases lay outside the gene matches. The CDR3 covers 15 residues. CDR3 sequence: CASSPSGSTVYEQYF. DNA of the CDR3: TGTGCCAGCAGTCCTAGCGGGAGCACCGTGTACGAGCAGTACTTC.

This clonotype was counted many times. The chain joins TRBV5-1 to TRBJ2-5; 9 bases line up with TRBD2. The CDR3 contains 15 residues. Germline V gene lookup returns CDR1 SGHRS and CDR2 YFSETQ. V dropped 3 bases and J dropped 4; count of bases not matched to a gene: 7. The CDR3 DNA reads as TGCGCCAGCAGCTATAGCGGGAGTCCCTCAGAGACCCAGTACTTC. It encodes CASSYSGSPSETQYF. Full variable domain (outside the CDR3, taken from reference TRBV5-1 and TRBJ2-5): KAGVTQTPRYLIKTRGQQVTLSCSPISGHRSVSWYQQTPGQGLQFLFEYFSETQRNKGNFPGRFSGRQFSNSRSEMNVSTLELGDSALYLCASSYSGSPSETQYFGPGTRLLVL.

A note on this clonotype: At one end, the junction sequence differs from germline, possibly due to a read error. V and J are TRBV6-1 and TRBJ2-1; D call uncertain. The length of the CDR3 is 13 residues. Looked up from germline, CDR1 is MNHNS and CDR2 is SASEGT. CDR3 sequence reads: CASNIGSYDEQFF. CDR3 coding DNA: TGTGCCAGCAACATTGGGTCCTACGATGAGCAGTTCTTC.

In this sample, this clonotype turned up many times. V and J are TRBV6-1 and TRBJ1-1; a possible D gene is TRBD1 (6 bases). CDR1 is MNHNS, CDR2 SASEGT, per germline. V was shortened by 8 bases and J by 0 bases, with 19 bases between the two germline ends. This CDR3 has 16 amino acids. The CDR3 loop reads CASGQGTGFMNTEAFF. In DNA form, the CDR3 reads TGTGCCAGCGGGCAGGGGACCGGATTCATGAACACTGAAGCTTTCTTT.

This clonotype turned up a few times. V gene TRBV20-1 combines with J gene TRBJ1-1, with 7 bases lining up with TRBD1. Germline values: CDR1 DFQATT, CDR2 SNEGSKA (reference sequence). The CDR3 is made up of 13 amino acids. V was pared by 1 base and J by 6 bases, with 5 bases of the junction left unmatched. CDR3 nucleotide sequence: TGCAGTGCTAGAGGGGAGGGGGCCCCTGAAGCTTTCTTT. Its translation: CSARGEGAPEAFF.

This clonotype occurred a few times. The chain recombines TRBV5-1 with TRBJ1-1; D is unclear. Germline V gene data show CDR1 as SGHRS and CDR2 as YFSETQ. Trimming took off 0 bases at V and 2 bases at J, with 11 bases between the two ends. This CDR3 is built from 15 residues. The CDR3 DNA is TGCGCCAGCAGCTTGGACGCAGGACCCAACACTGAAGCTTTCTTT. Translated, it gives CASSLDAGPNTEAFF.

This chain uses TRBV9 with TRBJ1-2; D not resolved. Trimming pared 3 bases from V and 5 bases from J, leaving 14 bases between. The germline V gene encodes CDR1 SGDLS and CDR2 YYNGEE. The CDR3 loop spans 14 amino acids. The CDR3 DNA sequence: TGTGCCAGCAGCGCCGGGAGTTTGGATTATGGCTACACCTTC. It translates to CASSAGSLDYGYTF. Full variable domain (rest looked up from reference TRBV9 and TRBJ1-2): DSGVTQTPKHLITATGQRVTLRCSPRSGDLSVYWYQQSLDQGLQFLIQYYNGEERAKGNILERFSAQQFPDLHSELNLSSLELGDSALYFCASSAGSLDYGYTFGSGTRLTVV.

V is TRBV19 and J is TRBJ2-2; D possibly corresponds to TRBD2 (6 bases). Germline lookup yields CDR1 LNHDA and CDR2 SQIVND (reference sequence). The CDR3 contains 14 residues. V gave up 4 bases and J gave up 4 bases, with 10 bases separating them. The CDR3 loop reads CASSTPGATGELFF. In nucleotides, the CDR3 is TGTGCCAGTAGTACCCCGGGAGCCACCGGGGAGCTGTTTTTT.

The genes are TRBV10-3 and TRBJ2-1; 8 bases fit TRBD2. From germline, CDR1 is ENHRY and CDR2 SYGVKD. This CDR3 is built from 15 residues. V lost 6 bases and J lost 5; bases outside the gene matches: 9. In DNA, the CDR3 is TGTGCCATCAGCGAAAAGGGACTAGGAAACAATGAGCAGTTCTTC. Its protein is CAISEKGLGNNEQFF.

The chain is built from TRBV27 and TRBJ1-6, with 8 bases fitting TRBD1. The V segment lost 3 bases and the J segment 7 bases; nucleotides outside the gene matches: 8. From germline, CDR1 is MNHEY and CDR2 SMNVEV (reference sequence). This CDR3 has 16 amino acids. The CDR3 sequence: CASSLSGGVWNSPLHF. The CDR3 DNA reads as TGTGCCAGCAGTTTGTCAGGGGGCGTTTGGAATTCACCCCTCCACTTT.

The rearrangement uses TRBV18 and TRBJ1-4; a possible D gene is TRBD1 (6 bases). V was clipped by 0 bases and J by 2 bases, with 16 bases between them. Germline loops: CDR1 KGHSH, CDR2 LQKENI. The CDR3 runs 18 residues. As DNA, the CDR3 is TGTGCCAGCTCACCACCGGGACAACTCTTCACGACTAATGAAAAACTGTTTTTT. The encoded protein is CASSPPGQLFTTNEKLFF.

This clonotype came up many times. This chain's CDR3 is CASSQGTSHNEQFF. CDR3 nucleotide sequence: TGTGCCAGCAGCCAAGGGACTAGCCACAATGAGCAGTTCTTC. The V gene is TRBV3-1, the J gene TRBJ2-1, with 8 bases fitting TRBD2. From germline, CDR1 is LGHDT and CDR2 YNNKEL (reference sequence). V shed 1 base, J shed 5 bases, and the junction held 1 base outside the gene matches. The CDR3 is 14 amino acids.

This clonotype was seen ten or more times. This rearrangement joins TRBV11-2 to TRBJ2-3, with 8 nucleotides matching TRBD2. The V and J ends lost 1 base and 11 bases, in that order; junction bases with no gene match: 14. CDR1 is SGHAT, CDR2 FQNNGV, per germline. This CDR3 spans 16 amino acids. CDR3 amino acids: CASSLAGTRGAGVQYF. The CDR3 bases are TGTGCCAGCAGCTTAGCCGGGACTAGGGGAGCAGGTGTGCAGTATTTT.

This clonotype appeared many times. This chain joins TRBV6-1 and TRBJ2-7; D is uncertain. V was clipped by 2 bases and J by 6 bases, with 8 bases between them. CDR3 length: 12 residues. The germline V gene encodes CDR1 MNHNS and CDR2 SASEGT. The CDR3 DNA reads as TGTGCCAGCAGTGAACGCTTGTTCGAGCAGTACTTC. This encodes CASSERLFEQYF.

This clonotype was counted between two and nine times. V gene TRBV6-1 combines with J gene TRBJ2-1, with 12 nucleotides matching TRBD2. The CDR3 is 15 amino acids. The germline V gene encodes CDR1 MNHNS and CDR2 SASEGT. With 6 bases clipped from V and 8 bases from J, the junction kept 8 bases outside the gene matches. In DNA form, the CDR3 reads TGTGCCAGCAGCCGTAGGACTAGCGGGATAGATGAGCAGTTCTTC. This translates into CASSRRTSGIDEQFF.

This clonotype was found a few times. The chain links TRBV5-1 to TRBJ2-7, with D tentatively TRBD1 or TRBD2 (5 bases each). Trimming stripped 0 bases from V and 4 bases from J, with 11 bases between. In germline, CDR1 is SGHRS, CDR2 YFSETQ. This CDR3 has 14 amino acids. In DNA form, the CDR3 reads TGCGCCAGCAGCTTGGGGGACGGACGATACGAGCAGTACTTC. This sequence encodes CASSLGDGRYEQYF.

The chain uses TRBV12-3 or TRBV12-4 and TRBJ2-1; 11 bases fit TRBD2. The CDR3 is made up of 14 amino acids. The junction had 2 bases not matched to a gene; V was cut back by 5 bases and J by 5 bases. Here the CDR3 DNA reads TGTGCCAGCAGTGGGACTAGCGGACACAATGAGCAGTTCTTC. Translation gives CASSGTSGHNEQFF.

This clonotype came up many times. The rearrangement links TRBV5-1 to TRBJ2-5; D might be TRBD2 (6 bases). Germline V lookup: CDR1 SGHRS, CDR2 YFSETQ. CDR3 length: 15 amino acids. V was pared by 3 bases and J by 4 bases, with 16 bases between. The CDR3 sequence: CASSSQLGEAETQYF. As DNA, the CDR3 is TGCGCCAGCAGCTCCCAACTAGGGGAGGCAGAGACCCAGTACTTC.

The table lists this clonotype with many counts. The rearrangement uses TRBV20-1 and TRBJ1-1; 8 bases agree with TRBD1. There are 11 residues in the CDR3. J lost 4 bases, V lost 7 bases, and 2 bases had no gene match. CDR1 is DFQATT, CDR2 SNEGSKA, per germline (reference sequence). This chain's CDR3 is CSGTGGTEAFF. CDR3 bases: TGCAGTGGCACAGGGGGCACTGAAGCTTTCTTT.

This clonotype has a count of ten or more. The chain carries TRBV18 and TRBJ2-2; D remains unclear. Trimming pared 2 bases from V and 7 bases from J, leaving 8 bases between. The length of the CDR3 is 13 residues. The V gene's germline CDR1 is KGHSH and CDR2 LQKENI. The CDR3 is CASSPRENGELFF. The CDR3 nucleotides are TGTGCCAGCTCACCAAGAGAGAACGGGGAGCTGTTTTTT.

This clonotype was observed many times. The chain joins TRBV5-1 to TRBJ2-7; a possible D gene is TRBD2 (5 bases). CDR1 is SGHRS, CDR2 YFSETQ, per germline. The CDR3 spans 14 residues. Trimming removed 4 bases at V and 6 bases at J, with 17 bases between. The CDR3 DNA follows: TGCGCCAGCAGCCCGGAGGTACGCGGAAGCGAGCAGTACTTC. Residues: CASSPEVRGSEQYF.

This clonotype came up many times. The chain links TRBV28 to TRBJ2-1, with TRBD2 identical over 10 bases. V trimming: 3 bases; J trimming: 4 bases; junction bases outside the gene matches: 6. Germline V gives CDR1 MDHEN, CDR2 SYDVKM. The CDR3 loop spans 16 amino acids. The chain's CDR3 is CASSFSAGGPYNEQFF. In nucleotides, the CDR3 is TGTGCCAGCAGTTTTTCAGCGGGAGGGCCGTACAATGAGCAGTTCTTC.

This clonotype was recorded at least ten times. The J gene is TRBJ2-7, the V gene TRBV5-6; D remains ambiguous. CDR3 length equals 13 residues. CDR1 SGHDT and CDR2 YYEEEE come from the germline V gene. Trimming cost V 1 base and J 2 bases, with 7 bases left between them. CDR3: CASSLSQAYEQYF. The CDR3 DNA reads as TGTGCCAGCAGCTTGTCTCAAGCCTACGAGCAGTACTTC.

This clonotype was picked up a small number of times. V gene TRBV6-2 or TRBV6-3 combines with J gene TRBJ2-5, with 10 positions matching TRBD2. The CDR3 runs to 18 residues. The V gene end was trimmed by 0 bases and the J gene end by 5 bases; junction bases not matched to a gene: 12. From germline, CDR1 is MNHEY and CDR2 SVGEGT. The CDR3 protein is CASSYSSGRNRLVETQYF. In DNA form, the CDR3 reads TGTGCCAGCAGTTACTCTAGCGGGAGGAACCGCCTCGTTGAGACCCAGTACTTC.

The rearrangement uses TRBV19 and TRBJ2-7, with TRBD2 matching over 9 bases. In germline, CDR1 is LNHDA, CDR2 SQIVND (reference sequence). The V and J ends lost 5 bases and 1 base, in that order; junction bases with no gene match: 9. The CDR3 sequence is 16 residues long. The CDR3 DNA sequence: TGTGCCAGTAGTGTAGCGGGAGTTGGTGGATCCTACGAGCAGTACTTC. Translated, it gives CASSVAGVGGSYEQYF.

V is TRBV6-1 and J is TRBJ2-3; 10 nucleotides match TRBD2. Germline V gene lookup returns CDR1 MNHNS and CDR2 SASEGT. The CDR3 totals 15 residues. With V trimmed by 1 base and J by 3 bases, 1 base remained unmatched. CDR3 sequence reads: CASSEEAGGTDTQYF. As DNA, the CDR3 is TGTGCCAGCAGTGAAGAAGCGGGAGGGACAGATACGCAGTATTTT.

This clonotype was seen many times. The genes are TRBV3-1 and TRBJ2-3; D gene uncertain. The CDR3 loop spans 14 amino acids. CDR1 LGHDT and CDR2 YNNKEL come from the germline V gene (reference sequence). Trimming removed 0 bases at V and 6 bases at J, with 10 bases between. The CDR3 DNA follows: TGTGCCAGCAGCCAAGAATTAGCTGTCGATACGCAGTATTTT. Translation: CASSQELAVDTQYF.

This clonotype was found many times. This chain joins TRBV20-1 and TRBJ2-7, with D perhaps given as TRBD1 or TRBD2 (6 bases each). Germline loops: CDR1 DFQATT, CDR2 SNEGSKA (reference sequence). Trimming removed 0 bases from V and 2 bases from J, with 11 bases in between. The CDR3 is made up of 14 amino acids. The CDR3 region has the DNA TGCAGTGCTAGAGAGAGGGGGGTTACCTACGAGCAGTACTTC. Amino acid sequence: CSARERGVTYEQYF.

This clonotype was recorded at least ten times. As DNA, the CDR3 is TGTGCCAGCAGCCCCCTCGACAGGAGCAATCAGCCCCAGCATTTT. Translating it yields CASSPLDRSNQPQHF. The chain employs TRBV7-2 and TRBJ1-5; weak D call: TRBD1 (6 bases). The CDR3 is 15 residues long. Trimming left V 5 bases short and J 1 base short, with 12 bases between. Per the germline V gene, CDR1 is SGHTA and CDR2 is FQGNSA.